The 16 T cell receptor beta chains reported below all come from one sample, sequenced in a study of a mutant IDH1 vaccine in newly diagnosed glioma listed by TCRdb under 2021. Libraries were made using the immunoSEQ multiplex PCR assay. TCRdb's version of the immuneACCESS table is confined to in-frame rearrangements and falls short of the full clone set. An unresolved V gene accounts for under half of the shortfall where checked; the remainder is of unknown origin. For this sample the table gives over 95,000 clones, of which under 90% were detected only once. Roughly 0.57% of the sample lies in the top ten. The sample's time point label is to be understood as: week 11, during vaccination. A 20-mer mutant IDH1 peptide at 300 micrograms in Montanide made up each vaccine dose, which was injected subcutaneously together with topical imiquimod. Which antigens these TCRs recognize remains unknown. The sample here was PBMCs, taken from a glioma patient whose treatment included an IDH1 peptide vaccine. These TCRs come from a woman aged 45 to 65 with glioma.

This chain connects TRBV30 to TRBJ2-2, with TRBD2 identical over 13 bases. The CDR3 has 15 residues. Germline V gene data show CDR1 as GTSNPN and CDR2 as SVGIG (reference sequence). With 0 bases clipped from V and 6 bases from J, the junction kept 1 base outside the gene matches. Here the CDR3 reads CAWSVGLAGSGELFF. The CDR3 DNA reads TGTGCCTGGAGTGTGGGACTAGCGGGGTCCGGGGAGCTGTTTTTT.

The chain is built from TRBV5-1 and TRBJ2-5; D not resolved. The CDR3 extends over 14 amino acids. V dropped 0 bases and J dropped 5 bases, with 11 bases sitting between them. CDR1 SGHRS and CDR2 YFSETQ come from the germline V gene. The CDR3 coding sequence is TGCGCCAGCAGCTTGGAAGGGTCGGGTGAGACCCAGTACTTC. Amino acid sequence: CASSLEGSGETQYF. The full variable domain, its missing parts supplied by reference TRBV5-1 and TRBJ2-5, is KAGVTQTPRYLIKTRGQQVTLSCSPISGHRSVSWYQQTPGQGLQFLFEYFSETQRNKGNFPGRFSGRQFSNSRSEMNVSTLELGDSALYLCASSLEGSGETQYFGPGTRLLVL.

V and J are TRBV30 and TRBJ2-7; 8 positions agree with TRBD1. The CDR3 sequence is 15 residues long. The germline CDR1 and CDR2 sequences are GTSNPN and SVGIG (reference sequence). The trim removed 3 bases at V and 1 base at J, leaving 8 bases unmatched. CDR3 residues: CAWRGVRTGSYEQYF. CDR3 coding DNA: TGTGCCTGGAGGGGGGTCCGGACAGGGTCCTACGAGCAGTACTTC.

The chain carries TRBV5-5 and TRBJ1-2, with 10 bases matching TRBD1. The CDR3 extends over 17 amino acids. After removal of 2 bases from V and 2 bases from J, the junction contained 9 bases not matched to a gene. CDR1 is SGHKS, CDR2 YYEKEE, per germline (reference sequence). CDR3 in amino acids: CASSFDLTDRGNYGYTF. The CDR3 DNA sequence: TGTGCCAGCAGCTTTGACCTCACGGACAGGGGGAACTATGGCTACACCTTC.

The chain is built from TRBV6-6 and TRBJ2-7; 11 bases agree with TRBD2. The ends lost 4 bases at V and 4 bases at J; junction bases unmatched: 3. This CDR3 spans 14 amino acids. The V gene's germline CDR1 is MNHNY and CDR2 SVGAGI (reference sequence). CDR3 region: CASSSLAGEYEQYF. The CDR3, as DNA: TGTGCCAGCAGTTCACTAGCGGGAGAATACGAGCAGTACTTC.

The chain employs TRBV7-9 and TRBJ2-7; D tentatively reads TRBD1 or TRBD2 (5 bases each). CDR1 is SEHNR, CDR2 FQNEAQ, per germline (reference sequence). Trimming pared 5 bases from V and 2 bases from J, leaving 13 bases between. This CDR3 region has 14 residues. Here the CDR3 DNA reads TGTGCCAGCAGCCCCCGGGACCGGGCCTACGAGCAGTACTTC. It translates to CASSPRDRAYEQYF.

The chain has TRBV5-1 and TRBJ2-1; TRBD2 might be the D (6 bases). V lost 5 bases and J 0 bases, leaving 12 bases between the germline ends. The CDR3 consists of 15 residues. Germline values: CDR1 SGHRS, CDR2 YFSETQ. The CDR3 nucleotides read TGCGCCAGCAGGGCGACTAGTAGCTCCTACAATGAGCAGTTCTTC. Protein sequence: CASRATSSSYNEQFF.

This clone was detected once. This rearrangement joins TRBV4-1 to TRBJ2-7; 13 positions match TRBD2. Trimming cost V 5 bases and J 4 bases; bases outside gene matches: 5. Germline V gene sequence: CDR1 MGHRA, CDR2 YSYEKL. The CDR3 is 15 residues long. As DNA, the CDR3 is TGCGCCAGCAGCGTACTAGCGGGAGGGGTTTACGAGCAGTACTTC. Translated, it gives CASSVLAGGVYEQYF.

The gene calls are TRBV9 and TRBJ2-1; 11 nucleotides match TRBD2. V shed 0 bases, J shed 9 bases, and the junction held 5 bases outside the gene matches. Germline V lookup: CDR1 SGDLS, CDR2 YYNGEE. The CDR3 spans 15 residues. Written as DNA, the CDR3 is TGTGCCAGCAGCGTAGCTAGCGGGAGGACCATTGAGCAGTTCTTC. Protein sequence: CASSVASGRTIEQFF.

This sequence joins TRBV2 and TRBJ1-2; the match to TRBD1 covers 8 bases. Germline lookup yields CDR1 SNHLY and CDR2 FYNNEI. The CDR3 consists of 16 residues. After removal of 3 bases from V and 0 bases from J, the junction contained 6 bases not matched to a gene. The CDR3 DNA follows: TGTGCCAGCAGTGAGCGACAGGGGACAGCTAACTATGGCTACACCTTC. Translation: CASSERQGTANYGYTF.

The gene calls are TRBV5-1 and TRBJ1-4; 10 bases map to TRBD1. Germline CDR1 and CDR2: SGHRS and YFSETQ. The length of the CDR3 is 16 residues. The V segment lost 3 bases and the J segment 5 bases; nucleotides outside the gene matches: 7. DNA for the CDR3: TGCGCCAGCAGCTCTTTTCCGGGACAGGGGAATGAAAAACTGTTTTTT. Translating gives CASSSFPGQGNEKLFF.

The rearrangement uses TRBV19 and TRBJ2-5, with 7 bases matching TRBD1. Germline CDR1 LNHDA, CDR2 SQIVND (reference sequence). The CDR3 covers 14 residues. J gave up 5 bases and V 2 bases, and 5 bases lay outside the gene matches. The chain's CDR3 is CASSIRGQWETQYF. In nucleotides, the CDR3 is TGTGCCAGTAGTATAAGGGGGCAGTGGGAGACCCAGTACTTC.

The rearrangement uses TRBV30 and TRBJ1-6; tentatively, D is TRBD1 (5 bases). Trimming took off 4 bases at V and 10 bases at J, with 8 bases between the two ends. CDR3 size: 11 residues. The germline gives CDR1 GTSNPN, CDR2 SVGIG (reference sequence). CDR3 nucleotides: TGTGCCTGGACAGGGAGCTCACCCCTCCACTTT. Translation gives CAWTGSSPLHF.

The chain has TRBV19 and TRBJ1-4; D not resolved. This CDR3 is built from 14 residues. Germline loops: CDR1 LNHDA, CDR2 SQIVND (reference sequence). Trimming stripped 5 bases from V and 2 bases from J, with 9 bases between. CDR3: CASSPQTTNEKLFF. The CDR3 nucleotides are TGTGCCAGTAGTCCGCAGACGACTAATGAAAAACTGTTTTTT.

J is TRBJ2-3 and V is TRBV2, with TRBD2 matching over 10 bases. J gave up 8 bases and V 4 bases, and 9 bases lay outside the gene matches. Germline assignment: CDR1 SNHLY and CDR2 FYNNEI. There are 15 residues in the CDR3. This CDR3 is CASSGSLAGVGTQYF. The CDR3 region has the DNA TGTGCCAGCAGTGGTAGTCTAGCGGGAGTGGGTACGCAGTATTTT.

This chain joins TRBV12-5 and TRBJ2-7; TRBD1 might be the D (6 bases). The V and J ends lost 6 bases and 5 bases respectively, with 11 bases between them. This CDR3 has 12 residues. Germline V lookup: CDR1 LGHNT, CDR2 FRNRAP. The CDR3 sequence is CASGLQGHEQYF. Written as DNA, the CDR3 is TGTGCTAGTGGCCTCCAGGGGCACGAGCAGTACTTC.